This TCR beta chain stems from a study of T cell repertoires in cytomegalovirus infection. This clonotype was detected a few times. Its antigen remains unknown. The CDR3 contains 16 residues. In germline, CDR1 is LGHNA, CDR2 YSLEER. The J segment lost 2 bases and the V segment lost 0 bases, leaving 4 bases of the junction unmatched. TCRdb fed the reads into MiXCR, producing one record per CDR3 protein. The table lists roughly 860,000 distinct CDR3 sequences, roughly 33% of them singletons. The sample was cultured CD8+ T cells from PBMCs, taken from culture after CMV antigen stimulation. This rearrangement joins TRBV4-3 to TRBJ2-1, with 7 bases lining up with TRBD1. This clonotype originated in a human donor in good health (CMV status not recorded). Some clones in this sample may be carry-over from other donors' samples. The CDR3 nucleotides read TGCGCCAGCAGCCAAGATTGGACAGGAGCCTACAATGAGCAGTTCTTC. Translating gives CASSQDWTGAYNEQFF.